The clone carrying this TCR beta chain was counted a few times. These data come from a study of blood T cell repertoires in COVID-19. Overall study: Whether acute or convalescent, the COVID-19 samples came from the United States, Italy and Spain. T cells, B-cell-depleted T cells, or PBMCs supplied cDNA or gDNA.

TCRdb's table, derived via immunoSEQ multiplex PCR, lists solely in-frame clones and lacks some. This repertoire shows about 74,000 clones, 70% to 90% found once; its top ten account for 36%. V dropped 3 bases and J dropped 4 bases, with 10 bases sitting between them. Germline V gene data show CDR1 as MRHNA and CDR2 as SNTAGT. CDR3 length: 14 residues. The clonotype originates from a man aged 65-85 years with acute or convalescent COVID-19. The sequenced sample consisted of peripheral blood. This chain links TRBV6-4 with TRBJ1-5, with TRBD1 as a possible D gene (5 bases). CDR3 sequence (DNA): TGTGCCAGCAGTGAGAACGGGGGAAATCAGCCCCAGCATTTT. Protein: CASSENGGNQPQHF.